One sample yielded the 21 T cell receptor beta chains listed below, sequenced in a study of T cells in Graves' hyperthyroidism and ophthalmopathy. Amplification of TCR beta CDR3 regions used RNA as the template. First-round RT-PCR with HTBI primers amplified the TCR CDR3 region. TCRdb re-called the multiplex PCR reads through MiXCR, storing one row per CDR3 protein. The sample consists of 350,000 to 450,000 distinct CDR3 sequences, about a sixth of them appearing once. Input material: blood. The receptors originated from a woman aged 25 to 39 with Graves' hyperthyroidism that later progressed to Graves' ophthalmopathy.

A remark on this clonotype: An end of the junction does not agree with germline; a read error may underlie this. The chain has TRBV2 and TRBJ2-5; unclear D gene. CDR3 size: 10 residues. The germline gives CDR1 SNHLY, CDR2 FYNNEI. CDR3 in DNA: TGTGCCAGCGCGGAGACCTGGGTATGGTTC. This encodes CASAETWVWF.

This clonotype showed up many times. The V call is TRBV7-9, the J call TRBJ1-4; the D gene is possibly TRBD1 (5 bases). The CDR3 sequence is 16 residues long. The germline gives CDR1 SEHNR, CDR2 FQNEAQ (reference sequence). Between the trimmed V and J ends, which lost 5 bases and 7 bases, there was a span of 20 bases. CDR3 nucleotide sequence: TGTGCCAGCAGCGCGCTCCAGGGTCGGTCGGGTGAAAAACTGTTTTTT. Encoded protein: CASSALQGRSGEKLFF.

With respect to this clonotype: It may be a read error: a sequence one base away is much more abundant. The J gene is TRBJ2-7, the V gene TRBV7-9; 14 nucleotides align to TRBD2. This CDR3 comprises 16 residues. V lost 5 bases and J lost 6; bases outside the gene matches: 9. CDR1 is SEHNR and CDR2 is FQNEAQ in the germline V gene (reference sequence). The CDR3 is CASSGVGLAGVVEQYF. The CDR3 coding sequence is TGTGCCAGCAGCGGAGTGGGACTAGCGGGAGTTGTCGAGCAGTACTTC.

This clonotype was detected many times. This CDR3 is CASSFNKQGAVSNEQFF. CDR3 bases: TGTGCCAGCAGCTTTAACAAACAGGGGGCCGTGAGTAATGAGCAGTTCTTC. The chain employs TRBV11-2 and TRBJ2-1; TRBD1 agrees at 9 bases. Germline-derived CDR1 and CDR2 are SGHAT and FQNNGV. Losses at the gene ends were 3 bases for V and 7 bases for J; bases not matched to a gene: 13. The CDR3 has 17 residues.

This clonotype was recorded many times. CDR3 in amino acids: CATSQRTNPYEQYF. The CDR3 DNA is TGTGCCACCAGTCAACGGACAAACCCCTACGAGCAGTACTTC. This chain joins TRBV24-1 and TRBJ2-7; tentatively, D is TRBD1 (5 bases). Germline V gives CDR1 KGHDR, CDR2 SFDVKD. This CDR3 is built from 14 residues. V was shortened by 6 bases and J by 2 bases, with 13 bases between the two germline ends.

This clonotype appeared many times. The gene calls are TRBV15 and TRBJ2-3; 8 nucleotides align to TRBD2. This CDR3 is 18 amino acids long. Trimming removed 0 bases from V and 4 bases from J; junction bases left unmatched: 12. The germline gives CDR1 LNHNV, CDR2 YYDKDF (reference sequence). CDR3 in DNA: TGTGCCACCAGCAGAGATCCTGAGAAACTGCGGGAGGCAGATACGCAGTATTTT. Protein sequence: CATSRDPEKLREADTQYF.

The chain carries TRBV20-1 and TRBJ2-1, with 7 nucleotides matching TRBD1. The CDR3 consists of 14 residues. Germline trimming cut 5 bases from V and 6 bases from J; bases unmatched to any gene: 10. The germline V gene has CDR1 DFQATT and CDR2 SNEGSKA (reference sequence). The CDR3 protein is CSAADRARGNEQFF. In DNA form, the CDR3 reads TGCAGTGCTGCTGACAGGGCTAGGGGCAATGAGCAGTTCTTC.

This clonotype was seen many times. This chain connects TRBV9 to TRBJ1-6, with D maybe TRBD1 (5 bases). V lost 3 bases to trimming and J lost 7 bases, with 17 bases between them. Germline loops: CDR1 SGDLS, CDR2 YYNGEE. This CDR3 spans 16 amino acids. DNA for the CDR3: TGTGCCAGCAGCGCGACAAATGAAGGGACGAATTCACCCCTCCACTTT. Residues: CASSATNEGTNSPLHF.

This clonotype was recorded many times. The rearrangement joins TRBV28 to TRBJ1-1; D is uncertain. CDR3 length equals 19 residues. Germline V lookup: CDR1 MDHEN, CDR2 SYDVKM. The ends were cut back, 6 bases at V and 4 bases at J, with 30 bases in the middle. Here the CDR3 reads CASRAARSVILRWGTEAFF. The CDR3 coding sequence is TGTGCCAGCAGAGCAGCGAGGTCGGTAATCCTCCGTTGGGGCACTGAAGCTTTCTTT.

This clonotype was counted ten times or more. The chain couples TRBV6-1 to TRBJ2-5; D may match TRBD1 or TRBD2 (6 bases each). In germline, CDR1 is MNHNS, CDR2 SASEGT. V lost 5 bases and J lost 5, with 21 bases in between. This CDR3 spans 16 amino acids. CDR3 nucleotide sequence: TGTGCCAGCAGTACGGCTGGGACACCCCGGGGGGAGACCCAGTACTTC. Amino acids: CASSTAGTPRGETQYF.

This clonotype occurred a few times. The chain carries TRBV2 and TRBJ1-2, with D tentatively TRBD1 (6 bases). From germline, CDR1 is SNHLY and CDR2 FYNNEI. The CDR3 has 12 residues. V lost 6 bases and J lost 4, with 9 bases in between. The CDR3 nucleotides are TGTGCCAGCAGCAGGGGCGCCTATGGCTACACCTTC. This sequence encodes CASSRGAYGYTF.

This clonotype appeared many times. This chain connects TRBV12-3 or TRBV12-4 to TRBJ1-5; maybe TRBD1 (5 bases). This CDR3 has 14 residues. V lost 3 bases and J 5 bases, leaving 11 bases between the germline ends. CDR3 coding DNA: TGTGCCAGCAGTTTTAGTCCCAGGGATCAGCCCCAGCATTTT. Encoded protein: CASSFSPRDQPQHF.

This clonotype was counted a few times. This CDR3 is CASSQDQQGGQYF. CDR3 bases: TGTGCCAGCAGCCAAGACCAACAGGGAGGGCAGTACTTC. The chain combines TRBV4-2 with TRBJ2-7, with D possibly being TRBD1 or TRBD2 (6 bases each). The CDR3 length is 13 residues. Germline CDR1 reads LGHNA; CDR2 reads YNFKEQ. The ends were cut back, 0 bases at V and 9 bases at J, with 12 bases in the middle.

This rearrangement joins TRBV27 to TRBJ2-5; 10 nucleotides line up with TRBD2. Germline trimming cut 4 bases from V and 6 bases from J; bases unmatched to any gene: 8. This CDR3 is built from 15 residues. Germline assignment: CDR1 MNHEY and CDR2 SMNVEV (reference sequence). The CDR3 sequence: CASSSTPSGRKTQYF. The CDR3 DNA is TGTGCCAGCAGTTCCACCCCTAGCGGGAGAAAGACCCAGTACTTC.

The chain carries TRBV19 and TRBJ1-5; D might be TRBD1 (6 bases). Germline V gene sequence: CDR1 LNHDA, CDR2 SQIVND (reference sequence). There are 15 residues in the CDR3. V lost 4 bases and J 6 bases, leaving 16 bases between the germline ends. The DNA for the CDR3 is TGTGCCAGTAGTACGTACAGGGAGATCCCTCAGCCCCAGCATTTT. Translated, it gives CASSTYREIPQPQHF.

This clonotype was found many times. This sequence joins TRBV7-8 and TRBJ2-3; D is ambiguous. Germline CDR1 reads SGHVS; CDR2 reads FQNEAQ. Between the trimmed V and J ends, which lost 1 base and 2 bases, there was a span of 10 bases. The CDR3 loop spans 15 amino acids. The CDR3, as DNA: TGTGCCAGCAGCTTAGTTTACTCAACCACAGATACGCAGTATTTT. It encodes CASSLVYSTTDTQYF.

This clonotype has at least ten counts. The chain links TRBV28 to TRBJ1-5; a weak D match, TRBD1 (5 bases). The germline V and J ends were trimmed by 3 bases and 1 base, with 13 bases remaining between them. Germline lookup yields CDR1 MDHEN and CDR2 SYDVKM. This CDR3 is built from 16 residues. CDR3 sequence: CASSLGPGGSNQPQHF. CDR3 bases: TGTGCCAGCAGTTTGGGGCCGGGGGGAAGCAATCAGCCCCAGCATTTT.

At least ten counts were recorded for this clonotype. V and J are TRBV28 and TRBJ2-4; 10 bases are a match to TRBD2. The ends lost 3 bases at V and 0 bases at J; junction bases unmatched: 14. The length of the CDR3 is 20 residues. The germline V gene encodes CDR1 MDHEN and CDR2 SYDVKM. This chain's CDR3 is CASSLGSGIGLAVAKNIQYF. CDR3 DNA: TGTGCCAGCAGTTTGGGATCTGGAATAGGACTAGCGGTAGCCAAAAACATTCAGTACTTC.

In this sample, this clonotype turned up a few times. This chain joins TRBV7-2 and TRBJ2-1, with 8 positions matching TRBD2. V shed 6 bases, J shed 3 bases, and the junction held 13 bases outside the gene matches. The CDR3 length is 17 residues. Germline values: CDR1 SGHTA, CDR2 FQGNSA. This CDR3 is CASSQGGGRLIYNEQFF. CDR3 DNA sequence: TGTGCCAGCAGTCAAGGCGGGGGGCGGTTAATCTACAATGAGCAGTTCTTC.

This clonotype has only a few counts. The CDR3 here is CSAEHPGTGGAPENSPLHF. In DNA form, the CDR3 reads TGCAGTGCTGAACACCCCGGGACAGGGGGTGCCCCGGAAAATTCACCCCTCCACTTT. The chain has TRBV20-1 and TRBJ1-6, with 11 bases matching TRBD1. The germline gives CDR1 DFQATT, CDR2 SNEGSKA (reference sequence). The CDR3 extends over 19 amino acids. The V gene end was trimmed by 5 bases and the J gene end by 7 bases; junction bases not matched to a gene: 19.

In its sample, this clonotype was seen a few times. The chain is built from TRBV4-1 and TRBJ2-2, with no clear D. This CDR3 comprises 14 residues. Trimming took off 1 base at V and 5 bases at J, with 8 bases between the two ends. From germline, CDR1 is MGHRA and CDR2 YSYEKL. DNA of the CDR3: TGCGCCAGCAGCCAAGCGGCGAGAACCGGGGAGCTGTTTTTT. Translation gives CASSQAARTGELFF.